This T cell receptor beta chain came from a study of identical twins. In TCRdb, the 5' RACE reads were re-called with MiXCR into one record per CDR3 protein. The repertoire holds hundreds of thousands of distinct CDR3 sequences, with roughly 24% as singletons. The CDR3 covers 13 residues. CDR1 MNHNS and CDR2 SASEGT come from the germline V gene. The germline V and J ends were trimmed by 6 bases and 6 bases, with 12 bases remaining between them. This sample also appeared in a second study, on T cells expressing NK-cell markers.

The chain employs TRBV6-1 and TRBJ1-5, with TRBD1 as a possible D gene (6 bases). This sequence originates from a woman aged 18-30 years in good health. The sequenced material came from CD4+ T cells sorted from blood. CDR3 loop: CASRTGPGQPQHF. CDR3 in DNA: TGTGCCAGCAGAACAGGGCCGGGTCAGCCCCAGCATTTT.